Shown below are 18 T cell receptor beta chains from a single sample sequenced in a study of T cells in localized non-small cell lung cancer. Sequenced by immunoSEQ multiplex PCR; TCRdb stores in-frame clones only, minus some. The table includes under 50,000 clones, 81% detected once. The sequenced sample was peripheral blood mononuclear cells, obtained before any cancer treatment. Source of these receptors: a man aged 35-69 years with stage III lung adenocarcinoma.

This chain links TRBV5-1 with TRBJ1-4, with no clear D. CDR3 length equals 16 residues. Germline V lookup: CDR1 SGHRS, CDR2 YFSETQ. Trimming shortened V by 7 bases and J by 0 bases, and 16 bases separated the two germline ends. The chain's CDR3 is CASRPLETSTNEKLFF. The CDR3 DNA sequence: TGCGCCAGCCGCCCCTTGGAAACCTCAACTAATGAAAAACTGTTTTTT.

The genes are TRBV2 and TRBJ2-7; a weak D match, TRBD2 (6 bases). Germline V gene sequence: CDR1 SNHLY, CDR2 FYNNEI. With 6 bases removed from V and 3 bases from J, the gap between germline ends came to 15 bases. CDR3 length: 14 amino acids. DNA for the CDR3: TGTGCCAGCAGGGAGGGGCAGGGTCTCTACGAGCAGTACTTC. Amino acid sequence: CASREGQGLYEQYF. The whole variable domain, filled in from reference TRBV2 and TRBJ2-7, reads EPEVTQTPSHQVTQMGQEVILRCVPISNHLYFYWYRQILGQKVEFLVSFYNNEISEKSEIFDDQFSVERPDGSNFTLKIRSTKLEDSAMYFCASREGQGLYEQYFGPGTRLTVT.

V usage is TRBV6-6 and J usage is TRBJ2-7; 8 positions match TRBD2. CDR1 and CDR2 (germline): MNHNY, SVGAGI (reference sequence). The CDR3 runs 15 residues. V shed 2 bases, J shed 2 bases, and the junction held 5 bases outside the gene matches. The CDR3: CASSYERGITYEQYF. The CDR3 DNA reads TGTGCCAGCAGTTACGAGCGGGGGATTACCTACGAGCAGTACTTC.

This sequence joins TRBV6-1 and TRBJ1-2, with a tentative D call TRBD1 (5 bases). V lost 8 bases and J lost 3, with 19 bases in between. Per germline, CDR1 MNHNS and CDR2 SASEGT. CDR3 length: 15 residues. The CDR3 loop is CASLPQWTFDYGYTF. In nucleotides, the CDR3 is TGTGCCAGCCTCCCCCAATGGACATTCGACTATGGCTACACCTTC.

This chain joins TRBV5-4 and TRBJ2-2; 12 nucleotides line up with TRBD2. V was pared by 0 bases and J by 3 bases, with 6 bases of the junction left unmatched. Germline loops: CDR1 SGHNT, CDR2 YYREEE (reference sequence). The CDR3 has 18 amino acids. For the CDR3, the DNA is TGTGCCAGCAGCTTGGACGGACTAGCGGGGTCTGACACCGGGGAGCTGTTTTTT. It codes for CASSLDGLAGSDTGELFF.

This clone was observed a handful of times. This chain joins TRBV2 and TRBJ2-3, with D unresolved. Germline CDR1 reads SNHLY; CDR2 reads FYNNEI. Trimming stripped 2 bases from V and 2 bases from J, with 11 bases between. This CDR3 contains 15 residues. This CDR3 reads CASSERTGSTDTQYF. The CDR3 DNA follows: TGTGCCAGCAGTGAAAGGACGGGCTCCACAGATACGCAGTATTTT.

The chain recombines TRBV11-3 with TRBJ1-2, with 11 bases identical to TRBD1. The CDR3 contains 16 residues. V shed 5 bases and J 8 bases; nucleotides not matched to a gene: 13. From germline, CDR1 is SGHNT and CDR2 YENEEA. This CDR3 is CASSGWTGGKSRGYTF. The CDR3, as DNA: TGTGCCAGCAGCGGCTGGACAGGGGGCAAATCCAGGGGCTACACCTTC.

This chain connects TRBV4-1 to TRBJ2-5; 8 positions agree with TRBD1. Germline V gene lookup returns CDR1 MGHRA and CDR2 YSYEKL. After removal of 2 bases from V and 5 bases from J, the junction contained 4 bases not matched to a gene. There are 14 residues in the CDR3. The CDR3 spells CASSQRQGSETQYF. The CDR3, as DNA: TGCGCCAGCAGCCAAAGACAGGGGAGCGAGACCCAGTACTTC.

The DNA for the CDR3 is TGTGCCAGCAGAGGTAACGTGGAACGGGAGCAGTACTTC. Protein product: CASRGNVEREQYF. V is TRBV2 and J is TRBJ2-7, with no clear D. Trimming left V 6 bases short and J 7 bases short, with 16 bases between. CDR3 size: 13 residues. Germline V CDR1 and CDR2: SNHLY, FYNNEI.

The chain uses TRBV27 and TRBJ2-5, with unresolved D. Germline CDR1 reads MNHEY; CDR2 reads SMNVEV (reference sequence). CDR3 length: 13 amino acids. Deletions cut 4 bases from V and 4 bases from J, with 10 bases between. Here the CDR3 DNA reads TGTGCCAGCAGTTCACAGCGAGGAGAGACCCAGTACTTC. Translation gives CASSSQRGETQYF.

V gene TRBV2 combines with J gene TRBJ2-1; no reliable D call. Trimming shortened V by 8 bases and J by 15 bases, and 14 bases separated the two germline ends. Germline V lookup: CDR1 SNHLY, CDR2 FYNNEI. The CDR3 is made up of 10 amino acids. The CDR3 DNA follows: TGTGCCAGCGGCGGCAGAGAGGCGTTCTTC. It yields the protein CASGGREAFF.

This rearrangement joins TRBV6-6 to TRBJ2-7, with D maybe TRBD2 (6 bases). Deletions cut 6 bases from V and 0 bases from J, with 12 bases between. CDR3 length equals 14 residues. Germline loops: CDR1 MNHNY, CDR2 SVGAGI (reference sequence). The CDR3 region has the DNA TGTGCCAGCAGGCCTCCCGGGAGCTCCTACGAGCAGTACTTC. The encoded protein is CASRPPGSSYEQYF.

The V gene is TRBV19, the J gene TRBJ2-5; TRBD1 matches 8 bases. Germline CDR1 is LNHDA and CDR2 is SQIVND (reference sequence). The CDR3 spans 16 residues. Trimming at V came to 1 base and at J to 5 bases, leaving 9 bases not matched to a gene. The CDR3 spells CASSIVDRGTQETQYF. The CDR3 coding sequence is TGTGCCAGTAGTATAGTTGACAGGGGAACTCAGGAGACCCAGTACTTC.

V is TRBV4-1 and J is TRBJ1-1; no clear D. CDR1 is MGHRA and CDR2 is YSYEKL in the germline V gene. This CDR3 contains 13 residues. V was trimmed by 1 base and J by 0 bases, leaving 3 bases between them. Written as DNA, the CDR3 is TGCGCCAGCAGCCAAGTGGTGAACACTGAAGCTTTCTTT. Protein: CASSQVVNTEAFF.

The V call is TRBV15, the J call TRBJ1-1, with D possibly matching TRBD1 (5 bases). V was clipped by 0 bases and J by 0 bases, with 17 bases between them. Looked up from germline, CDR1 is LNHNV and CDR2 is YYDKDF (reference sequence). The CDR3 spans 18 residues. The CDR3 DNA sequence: TGTGCCACCAGCAGAGATGGTGCCCACCGGGGGGTGAACACTGAAGCTTTCTTT. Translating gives CATSRDGAHRGVNTEAFF.

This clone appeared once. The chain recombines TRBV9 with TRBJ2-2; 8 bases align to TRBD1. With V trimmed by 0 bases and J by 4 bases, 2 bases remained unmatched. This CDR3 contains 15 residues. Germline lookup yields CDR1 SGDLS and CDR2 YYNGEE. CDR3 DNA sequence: TGTGCCAGCAGCGTAGCAGGGGGCAGCACCGGGGAGCTGTTTTTT. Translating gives CASSVAGGSTGELFF.

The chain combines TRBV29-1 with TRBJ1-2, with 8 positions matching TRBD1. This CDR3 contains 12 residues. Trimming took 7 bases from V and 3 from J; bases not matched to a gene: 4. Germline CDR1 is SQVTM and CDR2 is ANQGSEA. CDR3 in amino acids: CSADRDDYGYTF. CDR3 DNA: TGCAGCGCGGACAGGGACGACTATGGCTACACCTTC. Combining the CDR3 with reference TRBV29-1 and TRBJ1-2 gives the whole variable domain SAVISQKPSRDICQRGTSLTIQCQVDSQVTMMFWYRQQPGQSLTLIATANQGSEATYESGFVIDKFPISRPNLTFSTLTVSNMSPEDSSIYLCSADRDDYGYTFGSGTRLTVV.

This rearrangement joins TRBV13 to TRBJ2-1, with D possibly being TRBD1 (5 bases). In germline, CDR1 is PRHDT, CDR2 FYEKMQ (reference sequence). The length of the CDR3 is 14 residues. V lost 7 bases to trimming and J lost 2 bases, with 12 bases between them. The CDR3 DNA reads TGTGCCAGCACCGGGCCGGACACCTACAATGAGCAGTTCTTC. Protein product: CASTGPDTYNEQFF.